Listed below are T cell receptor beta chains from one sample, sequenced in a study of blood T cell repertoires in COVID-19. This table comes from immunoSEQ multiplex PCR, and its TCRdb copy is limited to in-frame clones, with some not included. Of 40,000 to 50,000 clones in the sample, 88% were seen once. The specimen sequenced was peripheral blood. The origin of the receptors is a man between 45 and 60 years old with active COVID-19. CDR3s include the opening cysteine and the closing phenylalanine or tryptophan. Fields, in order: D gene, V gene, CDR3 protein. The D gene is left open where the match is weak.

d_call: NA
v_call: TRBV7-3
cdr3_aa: CASSLPEETQYF

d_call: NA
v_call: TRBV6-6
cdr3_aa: CASSYSFSGTEAFF

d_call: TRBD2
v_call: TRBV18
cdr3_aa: CASSPLSAGASYEQYF

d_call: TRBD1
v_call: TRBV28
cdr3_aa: CASSPINRGTEAFF

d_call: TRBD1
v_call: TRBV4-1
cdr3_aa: CASSQVGQGGNQPQHF

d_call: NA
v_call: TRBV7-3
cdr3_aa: CASSFFFGQGGCTNTGELFF

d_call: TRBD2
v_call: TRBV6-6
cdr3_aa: CASSSTGLAGQETQYF

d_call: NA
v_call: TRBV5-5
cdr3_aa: CASSVGRRGWGLNSPLHF

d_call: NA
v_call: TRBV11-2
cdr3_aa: CASSIQGSNQPQHF

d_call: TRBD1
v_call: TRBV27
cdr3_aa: CASSLSGTGAGEQYF

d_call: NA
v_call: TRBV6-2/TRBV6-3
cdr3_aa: CASSYGGGEDEQYF

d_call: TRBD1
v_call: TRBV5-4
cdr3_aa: CASSRLQGAVDEQYF

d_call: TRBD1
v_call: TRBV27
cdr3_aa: CASSRSAGGGANVLTF

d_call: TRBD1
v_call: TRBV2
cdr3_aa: CATGGAENEQFF

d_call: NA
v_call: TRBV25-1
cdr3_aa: CASEDRLNYGYTF

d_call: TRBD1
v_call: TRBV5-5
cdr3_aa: CASSLNPQGARGQPQHF

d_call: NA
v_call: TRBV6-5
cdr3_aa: CASTGVSEAFF